This paragraph reports one T cell receptor (beta chain). The target antigen is unknown. This record comes from a study of T cells in women clearing cervical HPV infection. About the research overall: For cases, blood was sampled a median about 150 days after lesion detection, interquartile range about 90 to 210 days.

Assay used: immunoSEQ multiplex PCR; TCRdb lists only in-frame clones, some missing. Across around 21,000 clones, the top ten clones capture roughly 16% of the sample. General study points: Richness plus V gene abundances separated cases from controls with AUC around 0.8.

The receptor comes from a woman between 18 and 70 years old with a cervical HPV16 infection that either progressed to CIN3+ or cleared (not recorded which). The sample comprised blood buffy coat.

Incomplete CDR3 DNA: TGTGCCTGGAGTGTACACGTCGATGAG. Translated: CAWSVHVDE. In full, the CDR3 is CAWSVHVDEQFF. This rearrangement joins TRBV30 to TRBJ2-1, with no clear D. The read finishes 3 residues shy of the CDR3 end, and the germline J gene is used to complete it. The CDR3 runs 12 residues. V lost 0 bases to trimming and J lost 8 bases, with 8 bases between them. Germline CDR1 is GTSNPN and CDR2 is SVGIG (reference sequence).